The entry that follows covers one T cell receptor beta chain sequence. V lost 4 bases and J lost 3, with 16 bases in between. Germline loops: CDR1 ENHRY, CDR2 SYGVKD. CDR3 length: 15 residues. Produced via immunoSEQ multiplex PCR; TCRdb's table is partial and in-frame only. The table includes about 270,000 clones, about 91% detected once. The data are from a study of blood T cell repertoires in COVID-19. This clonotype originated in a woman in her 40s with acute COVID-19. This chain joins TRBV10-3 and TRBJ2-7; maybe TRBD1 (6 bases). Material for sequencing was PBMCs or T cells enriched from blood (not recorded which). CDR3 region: CAISAGPRGNYEQYV. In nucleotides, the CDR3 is TGTGCCATCAGTGCTGGGCCAAGGGGGAACTACGAGCAGTACGTC.